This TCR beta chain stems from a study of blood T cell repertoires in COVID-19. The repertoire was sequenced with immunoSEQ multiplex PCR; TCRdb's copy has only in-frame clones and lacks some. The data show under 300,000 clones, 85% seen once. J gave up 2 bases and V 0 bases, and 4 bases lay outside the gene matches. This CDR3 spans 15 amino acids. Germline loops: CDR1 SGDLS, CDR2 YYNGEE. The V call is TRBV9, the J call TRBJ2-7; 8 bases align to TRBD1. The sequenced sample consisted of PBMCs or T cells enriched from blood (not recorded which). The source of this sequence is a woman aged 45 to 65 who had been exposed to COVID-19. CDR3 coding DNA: TGTGCCAGCAGCGTAGCTCCGGACAGGGCCTACGAGCAGTACTTC. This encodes CASSVAPDRAYEQYF.